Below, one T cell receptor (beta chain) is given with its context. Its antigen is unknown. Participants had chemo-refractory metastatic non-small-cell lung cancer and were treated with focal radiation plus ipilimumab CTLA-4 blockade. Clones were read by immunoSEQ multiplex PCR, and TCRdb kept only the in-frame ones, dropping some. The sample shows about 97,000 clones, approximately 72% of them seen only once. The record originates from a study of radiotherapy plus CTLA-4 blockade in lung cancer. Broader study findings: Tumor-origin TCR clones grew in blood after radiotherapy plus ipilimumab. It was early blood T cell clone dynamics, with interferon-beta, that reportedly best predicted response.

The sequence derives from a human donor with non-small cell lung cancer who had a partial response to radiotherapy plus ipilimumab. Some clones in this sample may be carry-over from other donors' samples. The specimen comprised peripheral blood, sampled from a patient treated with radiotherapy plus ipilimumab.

CDR3 sequence (DNA): TGTGCCAGCAGCTTGACTAGTTGGGATACGCAGTATTTT. Protein product: CASSLTSWDTQYF. The rearrangement links TRBV9 to TRBJ2-3, with a tentative D call TRBD2 (6 bases). The CDR3 covers 13 residues. Germline assignment: CDR1 SGDLS and CDR2 YYNGEE. Between the trimmed V and J ends, which lost 4 bases and 6 bases, there was a span of 12 bases.